This T cell receptor (beta chain) was obtained from a study of response to subunit inactivated influenza vaccine. TCRdb analysed the RT-PCR reads with MiXCR anew, one entry per CDR3 protein. Here the sample spans some 800,000 distinct CDR3 sequences, approximately 22% being singletons. General observations from the study: Each seasonal flu vaccination may recruit only limited new T cells, authors suggested.

The CDR3 covers 16 residues. Germline CDR1 and CDR2: KGHDR and SFDVKD. Remarks on this clonotype: The antigen is not known. The junction shows a germline mismatch at one end, possibly a read error.

The gene calls are TRBV24-1 and TRBJ2-3, with D possibly called TRBD1 or TRBD2 (5 bases each). The sequenced sample was PBMCs from blood, obtained roughly 5 days after vaccination. The clonotype originates from a man aged 45 to 65 who received an inactivated influenza vaccine. The CDR3, as DNA: TGTGCCACCAGTGACCCCGGGACGGGAAGCACAGGTACGCAGTATTTT. Amino acid sequence: CATSDPGTGSTGTQYF.